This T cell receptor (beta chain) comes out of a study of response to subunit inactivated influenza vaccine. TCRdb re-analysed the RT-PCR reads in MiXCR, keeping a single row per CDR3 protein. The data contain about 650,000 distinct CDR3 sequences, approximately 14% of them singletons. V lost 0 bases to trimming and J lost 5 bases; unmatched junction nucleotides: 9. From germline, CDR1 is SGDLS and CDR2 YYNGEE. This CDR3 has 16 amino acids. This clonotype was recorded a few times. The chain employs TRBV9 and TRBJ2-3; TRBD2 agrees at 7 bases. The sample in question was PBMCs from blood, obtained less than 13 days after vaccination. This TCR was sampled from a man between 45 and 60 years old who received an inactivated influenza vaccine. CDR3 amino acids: CASSVEGTGGRDTQYF. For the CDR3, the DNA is TGTGCCAGCAGCGTAGAAGGAACGGGAGGTAGAGATACGCAGTATTTT.